This T cell receptor beta chain was retrieved from a study of siplizumab effects on memory and regulatory T cells. Study-level findings and limits: Under siplizumab, an average around 69% of mappable alloreactive CD4+ clones were Treg-derived, compared with around 25% in controls. Proof of suppressive function in proliferating Tregs from siplizumab cultures was not established. Naive T cells apparently outstripped memory cells in diversity and seemed major alloresponse contributors.

Concerning this clone: What it recognizes is unknown.

Roughly 10^5 TCR templates underwent assay in each sample. Repertoires were generated with immunoSEQ multiplex PCR, while TCRdb's copy carries only in-frame clones and drops some. The sample records about 120,000 clones, approximately 94% being singletons. This TCR came from a human donor in good health. Sequenced material: non-Treg CD4+ T cells sorted from blood.

The CDR3 region has the DNA TGTGCCAGCAGCCTGGGACAGAGCCATGCGGTTGCCCAGTACTTC. Translated, it gives CASSLGQSHAVAQYF. The J gene is TRBJ2-5, the V gene TRBV14, with 7 bases identical to TRBD1. V shed 4 bases and J 9 bases; nucleotides not matched to a gene: 14. Germline V gene lookup returns CDR1 SGHDN and CDR2 FVKESK. This CDR3 region has 15 residues.